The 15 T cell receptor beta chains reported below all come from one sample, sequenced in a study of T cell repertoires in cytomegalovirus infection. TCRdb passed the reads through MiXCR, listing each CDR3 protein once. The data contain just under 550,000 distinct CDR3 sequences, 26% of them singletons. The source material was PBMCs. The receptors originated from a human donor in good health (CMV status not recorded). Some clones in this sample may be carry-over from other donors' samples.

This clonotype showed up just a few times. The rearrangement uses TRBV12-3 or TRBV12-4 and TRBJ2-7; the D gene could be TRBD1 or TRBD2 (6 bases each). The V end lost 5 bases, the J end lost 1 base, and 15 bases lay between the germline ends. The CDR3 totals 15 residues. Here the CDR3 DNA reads TGTGCCAGCAGTAAAGGGAGGACAGTTTCCTACGAGCAGTACTTC. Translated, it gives CASSKGRTVSYEQYF.

CDR3 nucleotides: TGTGCCAGCAGCTCTTTCGCGGGAGTCAACAACAATGAGCAGTTCTTC. Its protein is CASSSFAGVNNNEQFF. The chain couples TRBV6-2 or TRBV6-3 to TRBJ2-1; TRBD2 matches 7 bases. Germline V gene data show CDR1 as MNHEY and CDR2 as SVGEGT. This CDR3 is built from 16 residues. V lost 6 bases to trimming and J lost 5 bases; unmatched junction nucleotides: 13.

CDR3 sequence: CATSEYGLGRVYNEQFF. DNA of the CDR3: TGTGCCACCAGCGAGTACGGGCTGGGTAGGGTTTACAATGAGCAGTTCTTC. The chain couples TRBV15 to TRBJ2-1; D not resolved. CDR3 length: 17 amino acids. From germline, CDR1 is LNHNV and CDR2 YYDKDF (reference sequence). Trimming shortened V by 5 bases and J by 4 bases, and 21 bases separated the two germline ends.

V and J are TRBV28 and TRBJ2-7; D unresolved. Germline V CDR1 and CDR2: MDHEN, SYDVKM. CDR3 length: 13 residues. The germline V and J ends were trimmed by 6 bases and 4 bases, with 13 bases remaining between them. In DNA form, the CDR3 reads TGTGCCAGCAGGCTCGGTTTGGGGTACGAGCAGTACTTC. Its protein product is CASRLGLGYEQYF.

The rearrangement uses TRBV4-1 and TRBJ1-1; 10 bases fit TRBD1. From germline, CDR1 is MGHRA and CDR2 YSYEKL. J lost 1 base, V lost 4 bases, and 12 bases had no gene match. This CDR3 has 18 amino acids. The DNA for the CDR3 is TGCGCCAGCAGCCCGACTCCGGGACAGGGGTTGAAGAACACTGAAGCTTTCTTT. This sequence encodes CASSPTPGQGLKNTEAFF.

CDR3 residues: CSARGGKSYNEQFF. CDR3 in DNA: TGCAGTGCTAGAGGGGGGAAGTCCTACAATGAGCAGTTCTTC. The V call is TRBV20-1, the J call TRBJ2-1, with D tentatively TRBD1 or TRBD2 (5 bases each). Trimming took 1 base from V and 1 from J, leaving 8 bases between them. The CDR3 runs 14 residues. Germline-derived CDR1 and CDR2 are DFQATT and SNEGSKA (reference sequence).

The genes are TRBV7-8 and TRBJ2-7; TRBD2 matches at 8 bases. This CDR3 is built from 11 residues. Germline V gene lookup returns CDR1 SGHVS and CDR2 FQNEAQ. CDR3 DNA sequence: TGTGCCAGCAGCTCTGGGACTAGTTGGGACGTC. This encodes CASSSGTSWDV.

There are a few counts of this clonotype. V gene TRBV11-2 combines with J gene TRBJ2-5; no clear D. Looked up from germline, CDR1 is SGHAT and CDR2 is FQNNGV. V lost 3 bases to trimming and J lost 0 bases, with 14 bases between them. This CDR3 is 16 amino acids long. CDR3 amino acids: CASSLKHRSYQETQYF. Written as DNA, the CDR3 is TGTGCCAGCAGCTTGAAGCACAGATCGTACCAAGAGACCCAGTACTTC.

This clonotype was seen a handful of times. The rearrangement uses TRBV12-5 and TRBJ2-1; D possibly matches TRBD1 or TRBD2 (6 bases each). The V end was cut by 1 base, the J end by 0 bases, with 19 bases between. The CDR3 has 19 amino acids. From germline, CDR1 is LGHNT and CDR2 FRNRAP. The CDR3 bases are TGTGCTAGTGGTTTGGGGAGGGACAAGGGGCTGAGCTCCTACAATGAGCAGTTCTTC. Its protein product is CASGLGRDKGLSSYNEQFF. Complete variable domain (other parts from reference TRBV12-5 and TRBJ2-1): DARVTQTPRHKVTEMGQEVTMRCQPILGHNTVFWYRQTMMQGLELLAYFRNRAPLDDSGMPKDRFSAEMPDATLATLKIQPSEPRDSAVYFCASGLGRDKGLSSYNEQFFGPGTRLTVL.

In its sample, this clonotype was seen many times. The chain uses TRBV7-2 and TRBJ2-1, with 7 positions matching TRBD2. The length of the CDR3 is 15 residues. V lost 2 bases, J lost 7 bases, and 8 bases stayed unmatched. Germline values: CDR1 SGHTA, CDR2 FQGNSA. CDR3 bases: TGTGCCAGCAGCTTAAGTGCGGGAGTCCCAAATGAGCAGTTCTTC. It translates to CASSLSAGVPNEQFF.

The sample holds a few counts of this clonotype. The CDR3: CSATRFKPQVKGPGETQYF. Written as DNA, the CDR3 is TGCAGTGCTACCCGATTTAAACCACAGGTCAAGGGGCCTGGGGAGACCCAGTACTTC. J is TRBJ2-5 and V is TRBV20-1; D might be TRBD1 (5 bases). Per germline, CDR1 DFQATT and CDR2 SNEGSKA (reference sequence). V lost 4 bases to trimming and J lost 5 bases, with 32 bases between them. The CDR3 runs to 19 residues.

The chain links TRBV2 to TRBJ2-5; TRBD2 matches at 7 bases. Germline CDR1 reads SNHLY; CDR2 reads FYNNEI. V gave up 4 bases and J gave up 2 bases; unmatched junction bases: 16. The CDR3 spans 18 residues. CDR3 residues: CASSGGGKLDEPQETQYF. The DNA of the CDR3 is TGTGCCAGCAGTGGGGGAGGGAAACTAGACGAACCACAAGAGACCCAGTACTTC.

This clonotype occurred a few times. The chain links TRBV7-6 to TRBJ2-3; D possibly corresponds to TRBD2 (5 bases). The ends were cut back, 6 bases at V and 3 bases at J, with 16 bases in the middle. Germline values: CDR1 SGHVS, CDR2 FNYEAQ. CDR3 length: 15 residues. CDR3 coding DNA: TGTGCCAGCAGGCCGATGACGGGATCGACAGATACGCAGTATTTT. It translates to CASRPMTGSTDTQYF.

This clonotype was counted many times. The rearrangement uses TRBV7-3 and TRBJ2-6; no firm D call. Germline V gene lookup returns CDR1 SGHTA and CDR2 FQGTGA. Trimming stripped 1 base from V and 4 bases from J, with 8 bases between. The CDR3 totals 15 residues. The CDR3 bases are TGTGCCAGCAGCTTAATTACAGTCGGGGCCAACGTCCTGACTTTC. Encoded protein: CASSLITVGANVLTF.

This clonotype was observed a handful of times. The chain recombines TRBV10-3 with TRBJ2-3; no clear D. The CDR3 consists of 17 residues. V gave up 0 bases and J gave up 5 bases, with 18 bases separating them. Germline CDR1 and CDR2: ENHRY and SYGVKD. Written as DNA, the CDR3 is TGTGCCATCAGTGAGTCGACTCCGGGCCTTTTCAGAGATACGCAGTATTTT. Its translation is CAISESTPGLFRDTQYF.